These T cell receptor beta chains were read from a single sample in a study of T-cell reconstitution after alpha-beta-depleted transplantation in children. TCRdb ran MiXCR on the PCR reads and lists one entry per CDR3 protein. The table records more than 550,000 distinct CDR3 sequences, roughly a tenth of them present only once. Sequences were derived from PBMCs from the stem cell graft donor, sampled from the stem cell graft. The receptor source for this set is a human donor who donated a stem cell graft to a child with acute myeloid leukemia. The CDR3 runs from the conserved cysteine through the conserved F or W. A D gene is named only where the DNA matches it firmly. Expanded clones get a size class; other rows say once, few or many, or leave the size out.

abundance: -; d_gene: -; v_gene: TRBV4-3; j_gene: TRBJ2-1; CDR3nt: TGCGCCAGCAGCCAAGATGCAAGCTTCTACAATGAGCAGTTCTTC; CDR3aa: CASSQDASFYNEQFF
abundance: few; d_gene: TRBD1; v_gene: TRBV29-1; j_gene: TRBJ2-2; CDR3nt: TGCAGCGTTGAAGATGGACAGGGAACCGGGGAGCTGTTTTTT; CDR3aa: CSVEDGQGTGELFF
abundance: many; d_gene: -; v_gene: TRBV20-1; j_gene: TRBJ2-3; CDR3nt: TGCAGTGCTAGAGATGTAGCGGAGGTCACAGATACGCAGTATTTT; CDR3aa: CSARDVAEVTDTQYF
abundance: -; d_gene: TRBD2; v_gene: TRBV24-1; j_gene: TRBJ2-1; CDR3nt: TGTGCCACCAGTGATTTCCAAGCGGGAGGGCTATACAATGAGCAGTTCTTC; CDR3aa: CATSDFQAGGLYNEQFF
abundance: many; d_gene: TRBD2; v_gene: TRBV5-1; j_gene: TRBJ2-1; CDR3nt: TGCGCCAGCATAAGGACTAGCGGGATGGGTGAGCAGTTCTTC; CDR3aa: CASIRTSGMGEQFF
abundance: many; d_gene: TRBD2; v_gene: TRBV12-3/TRBV12-4; j_gene: TRBJ2-2; CDR3nt: TGTGCCAGCACGTCACCGACTAGCGGGAGCCCCGGGGAGCTGTTTTTT; CDR3aa: CASTSPTSGSPGELFF
abundance: few; d_gene: TRBD2; v_gene: TRBV7-2; j_gene: TRBJ2-3; CDR3nt: TGTGCTTCCTGGAGGGAGGGAACAGATACGCAGTATTTT; CDR3aa: CASWREGTDTQYF
abundance: -; d_gene: TRBD1; v_gene: TRBV5-1; j_gene: TRBJ2-1; CDR3nt: TGCGCCAGCAGCTTGTCCGGGACAGCACCAAATGAGCAGTTCTTC; CDR3aa: CASSLSGTAPNEQFF
abundance: -; d_gene: TRBD2; v_gene: TRBV5-1; j_gene: TRBJ2-5; CDR3nt: TGCGCCAGCAGCCCAGGACTAGCGGGAGTCTCGTGGGAGACCCAGTACTTC; CDR3aa: CASSPGLAGVSWETQYF
abundance: few; d_gene: -; v_gene: TRBV20-1; j_gene: TRBJ2-7; CDR3nt: TGCAGTGCTGAAATCTCCTACGAGCAGTACTTC; CDR3aa: CSAEISYEQYF
abundance: few; d_gene: TRBD1; v_gene: TRBV24-1; j_gene: TRBJ2-2; CDR3nt: TGTGCCACCAGTGATATAGGGGGCGCGGACACCGGGGAGCTGTTTTTT; CDR3aa: CATSDIGGADTGELFF
abundance: few; d_gene: -; v_gene: TRBV25-1; j_gene: TRBJ1-1; CDR3nt: TGTGCCAGCAGTGAGGCAGGGATTGACGCTGAAGCTTTCTTT; CDR3aa: CASSEAGIDAEAFF
abundance: many; d_gene: TRBD2; v_gene: TRBV7-2; j_gene: TRBJ2-5; CDR3nt: TGTGCCAGCACCTTGACTAGCGGGAACACCCAGTACTTC; CDR3aa: CASTLTSGNTQYF
abundance: many; d_gene: TRBD1; v_gene: TRBV11-2; j_gene: TRBJ2-1; CDR3nt: TGTGCCAGCAGGAATCCGGGACAGGACAATGAGCAGTTCTTC; CDR3aa: CASRNPGQDNEQFF
abundance: many; d_gene: TRBD2; v_gene: TRBV20-1; j_gene: TRBJ2-3; CDR3nt: TGCAGTGCTAGTCCCGGGACTAGCGGCACAGATACGCAGTATTTT; CDR3aa: CSASPGTSGTDTQYF
abundance: many; d_gene: TRBD2; v_gene: TRBV29-1; j_gene: TRBJ2-1; CDR3nt: TGCAGCGTTGATAACGGGAGGGCCAGGGAGCAGTTCTTC; CDR3aa: CSVDNGRAREQFF
abundance: many; d_gene: TRBD1; v_gene: TRBV29-1; j_gene: TRBJ1-5; CDR3nt: TGCAGCGTTGAATCCGGGACAGGGGGCAACCAGCCCCAGCATTTT; CDR3aa: CSVESGTGGNQPQHF
abundance: -; d_gene: -; v_gene: TRBV29-1; j_gene: TRBJ2-5; CDR3nt: TGCAGCGCCTCATGGGGGATGGAGACCCAGTACTTC; CDR3aa: CSASWGMETQYF
abundance: -; d_gene: -; v_gene: TRBV7-3; j_gene: TRBJ1-1; CDR3nt: TGTGCCAGCAGCTCCCTAGACAGGTCGAAGGGCACTGAAGCTTTCTTT; CDR3aa: CASSSLDRSKGTEAFF
abundance: -; d_gene: -; v_gene: TRBV7-2; j_gene: TRBJ2-7; CDR3nt: TGTGCCAGCAGCTTGACCGGGACTGTATACGAGCAGTACTTC; CDR3aa: CASSLTGTVYEQYF
abundance: few; d_gene: TRBD2; v_gene: TRBV14; j_gene: TRBJ2-1; CDR3nt: TGTGCCAGCAGCCCGGGACTAGCGGATGAGCAGTTCTTC; CDR3aa: CASSPGLADEQFF
abundance: -; d_gene: -; v_gene: TRBV7-9; j_gene: TRBJ1-1; CDR3nt: TGTGCCAGCAGCTTACCTCGGAACAGCCAGAACACTGAAGCTTTCTTT; CDR3aa: CASSLPRNSQNTEAFF
abundance: many; d_gene: -; v_gene: TRBV27; j_gene: TRBJ1-2; CDR3nt: TGTGCCAGCAGTTTGAGCCGGACCTATGGCTACACCTTC; CDR3aa: CASSLSRTYGYTF
abundance: few; d_gene: -; v_gene: TRBV5-6; j_gene: TRBJ2-4; CDR3nt: TGTGCCAGCAGCATGCCGCAGGGAAAGGGGGCCAAAAACATTCAGTACTTC; CDR3aa: CASSMPQGKGAKNIQYF
abundance: -; d_gene: TRBD2; v_gene: TRBV4-2; j_gene: TRBJ2-1; CDR3nt: TGTGCCAGCAGCCAAGAGCGGGAGGGCCGAAATGAGCAGTTCTTC; CDR3aa: CASSQEREGRNEQFF
abundance: -; d_gene: TRBD2; v_gene: TRBV5-6; j_gene: TRBJ2-1; CDR3nt: TGTGCCAGCAGCTTAAACCCGGGACTAGACTACAATGAGCAGTTCTTC; CDR3aa: CASSLNPGLDYNEQFF
abundance: -; d_gene: TRBD2; v_gene: TRBV7-2; j_gene: TRBJ2-3; CDR3nt: TGTGCCAGCAGCCTGAATCGGGAGGGGCAGCAGTATTTT; CDR3aa: CASSLNREGQQYF
abundance: -; d_gene: -; v_gene: TRBV3-1; j_gene: TRBJ2-5; CDR3nt: TGTGCCAGCAGCCAAGATGGTGGACTAACCCAGTACTTC; CDR3aa: CASSQDGGLTQYF
abundance: few; d_gene: -; v_gene: TRBV5-1; j_gene: TRBJ2-7; CDR3nt: TGCGCCAGCAGCTTGGGAGCCTTCGAGCAGTACTTC; CDR3aa: CASSLGAFEQYF